This entry lists 15 T cell receptor beta chains sequenced from one sample in a study of blood T cell repertoires in COVID-19. Using immunoSEQ multiplex PCR, the repertoire was profiled, and TCRdb retains in-frame clones only, with some absent. There are 110,000 to 150,000 clones in the sample; 80% to 90% occur only once, and over 1.5% lies in the top ten. The sequencing sample was made of peripheral blood. The receptor set was obtained from an older woman with acute or convalescent COVID-19.

The chain has TRBV2 and TRBJ1-6; no firm D call. V lost 7 bases and J 6 bases, leaving 13 bases between the germline ends. The CDR3 runs to 14 residues. Germline assignment: CDR1 SNHLY and CDR2 FYNNEI. In DNA form, the CDR3 reads TGTGCCAGCACTGATCTAGGTGGTAATTCACCCCTCCACTTT. Its protein is CASTDLGGNSPLHF.

The V and J genes are TRBV5-6 and TRBJ2-7, with D uncertain. Germline loops: CDR1 SGHDT, CDR2 YYEEEE. The CDR3 spans 14 residues. V dropped 4 bases and J dropped 1 base, with 12 bases sitting between them. The CDR3 is CASSPVGSSYEQYF. In nucleotides, the CDR3 is TGTGCCAGCAGCCCCGTGGGCAGTTCCTACGAGCAGTACTTC.

The chain links TRBV19 to TRBJ1-1, with TRBD1 matching 8 bases. Germline V gene sequence: CDR1 LNHDA, CDR2 SQIVND (reference sequence). Trimming removed 5 bases from V and 3 bases from J; junction bases left unmatched: 5. The CDR3 length is 14 residues. This chain's CDR3 is CASSVGQGYTEAFF. The CDR3 DNA reads TGTGCCAGTAGTGTCGGACAGGGATACACTGAAGCTTTCTTT.

This clone came up a few times. The chain has TRBV5-1 and TRBJ1-1; unclear D gene. Germline CDR1 reads SGHRS; CDR2 reads YFSETQ. V was shortened by 4 bases and J by 3 bases, with 7 bases between the two germline ends. The CDR3 is 12 residues long. The CDR3 DNA is TGCGCCAGCAGCAGGGAGGACACTGAAGCTTTCTTT. Its protein product is CASSREDTEAFF. Looking up the rest from reference TRBV5-1 and TRBJ1-1 gives the full variable domain: KAGVTQTPRYLIKTRGQQVTLSCSPISGHRSVSWYQQTPGQGLQFLFEYFSETQRNKGNFPGRFSGRQFSNSRSEMNVSTLELGDSALYLCASSREDTEAFFGQGTRLTVV.

The V gene is TRBV30, the J gene TRBJ1-1; TRBD1 is a possible D gene (6 bases). The CDR3 runs to 15 residues. Germline lookup yields CDR1 GTSNPN and CDR2 SVGIG (reference sequence). Trimming stripped 4 bases from V and 0 bases from J, with 15 bases between. DNA of the CDR3: TGTGCCTGGAATTTCTGGGGGCGTATGAACACTGAAGCTTTCTTT. Protein product: CAWNFWGRMNTEAFF.

This rearrangement joins TRBV7-2 to TRBJ2-5, with 8 bases fitting TRBD1. Looked up from germline, CDR1 is SGHTA and CDR2 is FQGNSA. This CDR3 contains 15 residues. V lost 5 bases and J lost 1; bases outside the gene matches: 6. CDR3 region: CASSPGQGLQETQYF. Here the CDR3 DNA reads TGTGCCAGCAGCCCCGGACAGGGACTCCAAGAGACCCAGTACTTC.

The rearrangement joins TRBV4-1 to TRBJ1-5; possible D gene TRBD1, 6 bases. The CDR3 has 15 amino acids. Trimming left V 4 bases short and J 0 bases short, with 10 bases between. The germline CDR1 and CDR2 sequences are MGHRA and YSYEKL. The CDR3 sequence is CASSPQGYSNQPQHF. The DNA for the CDR3 is TGCGCCAGCAGCCCACAGGGTTATAGCAATCAGCCCCAGCATTTT.

CDR3 bases: TGTGCCAGTAGTATTTTGGCGGGGGCACAAGAGACCCAGTACTTC. It yields the protein CASSILAGAQETQYF. The V and J genes are TRBV19 and TRBJ2-5, with D perhaps TRBD2 (7 bases). The CDR3 spans 15 residues. CDR1 and CDR2 (germline): LNHDA, SQIVND (reference sequence). V was clipped by 3 bases and J by 2 bases, with 13 bases between them. The complete variable domain, with remaining parts taken from reference TRBV19 and TRBJ2-5, reads DGGITQSPKYLFRKEGQNVTLSCEQNLNHDAMYWYRQDPGQGLRLIYYSQIVNDFQKGDIAEGYSVSREKKESFPLTVTSAQKNPTAFYLCASSILAGAQETQYFGPGTRLLVL.

The chain joins TRBV7-2 to TRBJ2-1; D might be TRBD1 (6 bases). Germline CDR1 SGHTA, CDR2 FQGNSA. CDR3 length: 14 residues. V was trimmed by 5 bases and J by 6 bases, leaving 14 bases between them. The CDR3 region is CASSPRQVSNEQFF. In DNA form, the CDR3 reads TGTGCCAGCAGCCCCAGACAGGTGAGCAATGAGCAGTTCTTC.

The rearrangement links TRBV6-1 to TRBJ1-1; the match to TRBD1 covers 7 bases. Germline V CDR1 and CDR2: MNHNS, SASEGT. This CDR3 has 14 residues. The V gene end was trimmed by 2 bases and the J gene end by 7 bases; junction bases not matched to a gene: 7. The CDR3 nucleotides are TGTGCCAGCAGTGAAAGGTGGGACAGATTTGAAGCTTTCTTT. Protein: CASSERWDRFEAFF.

This chain links TRBV9 with TRBJ1-6; possible D gene TRBD1, 5 bases. V dropped 4 bases and J dropped 2 bases, with 13 bases sitting between them. CDR1 and CDR2 from the germline V gene are SGDLS and YYNGEE. The CDR3 runs to 16 residues. The CDR3 reads CASSPRAGPYNSPLHF. The CDR3 DNA is TGTGCCAGCAGCCCCCGTGCAGGGCCCTATAATTCACCCCTCCACTTT.

This chain joins TRBV6-5 and TRBJ1-1; D not resolved. CDR3 size: 11 residues. Germline values: CDR1 MNHEY, CDR2 SVGAGI. The germline V and J ends were trimmed by 6 bases and 8 bases, with 10 bases remaining between them. The CDR3 bases are TGTGCCAGCAGCTCCAGGCAGGAAGCTTTCTTT. Its translation: CASSSRQEAFF.

The chain combines TRBV25-1 with TRBJ2-2, with a weak D call TRBD2 (7 bases). V lost 5 bases and J 4 bases, leaving 11 bases between the germline ends. Germline CDR1 reads MGHDK; CDR2 reads SYGVNS. The CDR3 loop spans 14 amino acids. The CDR3 here is CASSRGGFTGELFF. In DNA, the CDR3 is TGTGCCAGCAGTAGGGGGGGTTTCACCGGGGAGCTGTTTTTT.

J is TRBJ1-6 and V is TRBV6-5, with 7 positions matching TRBD1. J was trimmed by 7 bases and V by 5 bases; bases with no gene match: 5. The CDR3 is 14 amino acids. CDR1 and CDR2 from the germline V gene are MNHEY and SVGAGI. In nucleotides, the CDR3 is TGTGCCAGCAGTAAACCGGGACAGAATTCACCCCTCCACTTT. Residues: CASSKPGQNSPLHF.

This rearrangement joins TRBV4-1 to TRBJ2-7, with a tentative D call TRBD1 (6 bases). Germline CDR1 and CDR2: MGHRA and YSYEKL. The CDR3 length is 15 residues. V lost 5 bases to trimming and J lost 1 base, with 15 bases between them. CDR3 amino acids: CASSYRDGGSYEQYF. CDR3 sequence (DNA): TGCGCCAGCAGCTACAGGGATGGGGGTTCCTACGAGCAGTACTTC.